One and the same sample provided the 9 T cell receptor beta chains below, sequenced in a study of post-analysis software for immune sequencing data. General study findings and limits: Patients carried roughly 5 TRBV segments more frequently than controls did, and TRBV5-6, TRBV5-1 and TRBV20-1 were among them.

Unique-molecular-identifier-tagged TCR beta cDNA libraries were used. MiXCR was run by TCRdb on the PCR reads, yielding one entry per CDR3 protein. Here the sample spans around 440,000 distinct CDR3 sequences, nearly 45% being singletons. Their target antigens are unknown. Sequences were obtained from blood. All receptors derive from a girl under 18 with multiple sclerosis.

This clonotype was recorded a few times. V is TRBV20-1 and J is TRBJ2-7, with D possibly being TRBD2 (5 bases). Per the germline V gene, CDR1 is DFQATT and CDR2 is SNEGSKA (reference sequence). V gave up 4 bases and J gave up 3 bases, with 16 bases separating them. The CDR3 spans 14 residues. The CDR3: CSATERERYYEQYF. The CDR3 DNA follows: TGCAGTGCTACGGAGAGGGAGCGATACTACGAGCAGTACTTC.

This chain connects TRBV7-2 to TRBJ2-1; no definite D call. The CDR3 covers 11 residues. Germline V CDR1 and CDR2: SGHTA, FQGNSA. V was pared by 5 bases and J by 5 bases, with 4 bases between. The CDR3 region has the DNA TGTGCCAGCAGCCGCGACAATGAGCAGTTCTTC. Translated, it gives CASSRDNEQFF.

This clonotype came up a few times. This chain links TRBV20-1 with TRBJ1-4, with D unresolved. The germline V gene encodes CDR1 DFQATT and CDR2 SNEGSKA (reference sequence). Trimming took off 2 bases at V and 3 bases at J, with 7 bases between the two ends. The CDR3 covers 13 residues. The CDR3 here is CSARLQPNEKLFF. Written as DNA, the CDR3 is TGCAGTGCTAGATTGCAGCCTAATGAAAAACTGTTTTTT.

V is TRBV20-1 and J is TRBJ1-4; no firm D call. Germline values: CDR1 DFQATT, CDR2 SNEGSKA (reference sequence). CDR3 length equals 13 residues. Trimming shortened V by 3 bases and J by 7 bases, and 12 bases separated the two germline ends. DNA of the CDR3: TGCAGTGCTAGTTCCGGAGGAGGTGAAAAACTGTTTTTT. It encodes CSASSGGGEKLFF.

This chain links TRBV29-1 with TRBJ2-1; TRBD1 is a possible D gene (6 bases). The CDR3 spans 16 residues. V was clipped by 6 bases and J by 5 bases, with 23 bases between them. Looked up from germline, CDR1 is SQVTM and CDR2 is ANQGSEA. CDR3 DNA: TGCAGCGTAAGCCCCCTCACAGGGAACAAGGACAATGAGCAGTTCTTC. Translated: CSVSPLTGNKDNEQFF.

J is TRBJ2-1 and V is TRBV7-9; no definite D call. The CDR3 extends over 13 amino acids. CDR1 and CDR2 from the germline V gene are SEHNR and FQNEAQ (reference sequence). V was pared by 5 bases and J by 9 bases, with 14 bases between. The CDR3 loop reads CASSPHVIGEQFF. Written as DNA, the CDR3 is TGTGCCAGCAGCCCCCACGTGATCGGTGAGCAGTTCTTC. The variable domain in full, with the rest retrieved from reference TRBV7-9 and TRBJ2-1, is DTGVSQNPRHKITKRGQNVTFRCDPISEHNRLYWYRQTLGQGPEFLTYFQNEAQLEKSRLLSDRFSAERPKGSFSTLEIQRTEQGDSAMYLCASSPHVIGEQFFGPGTRLTVL.

The gene calls are TRBV4-2 and TRBJ2-3; TRBD2 is a possible D gene (5 bases). This CDR3 has 16 amino acids. Trimming took off 4 bases at V and 0 bases at J, with 14 bases between the two ends. Germline V gene data show CDR1 as LGHNA and CDR2 as YNFKEQ. CDR3 DNA sequence: TGTGCCAGCAGCCCCCCTAGCTCCGCTAGCACAGATACGCAGTATTTT. Its protein product is CASSPPSSASTDTQYF.

This clonotype was found a few times. The J gene is TRBJ2-7, the V gene TRBV5-1; no firm D call. Germline CDR1 is SGHRS and CDR2 is YFSETQ. Trimming left V 0 bases short and J 3 bases short, with 13 bases between. This CDR3 is 15 amino acids long. For the CDR3, the DNA is TGCGCCAGCAGCTTGGGAGGAGATAGGGTCTACGAGCAGTACTTC. It translates to CASSLGGDRVYEQYF.

The table lists this clonotype with a few counts. The J gene is TRBJ2-1, the V gene TRBV4-1, with TRBD1 as a possible D gene (6 bases). The CDR3 sequence is 16 residues long. Germline V gene lookup returns CDR1 MGHRA and CDR2 YSYEKL. Trimming removed 0 bases from V and 4 bases from J, with 13 bases in between. The CDR3: CASSQEVTGIYNEQFF. CDR3 sequence (DNA): TGCGCCAGCAGCCAAGAAGTCACAGGGATTTACAATGAGCAGTTCTTC.